Listed here are 11 T cell receptor beta chains from one sample, sequenced in a study of CD8+CD57+ T cells in acquired aplastic anemia (dated by TCRdb to the late 2010s). The reads were generated on an Illumina HiSeq 2000. Profiling of TCR beta VDJ combinations and CDR3 sequences used genomic DNA as the template. Using fastp trimming at Q25 and MiXCR clonotype assembly, TCRdb reanalyzed the public sequencing data and kept in-frame beta chains. Records with the same CDR3 protein are collapsed into one entry carrying the most frequent genes and DNA. The sample table holds approximately 250,000 distinct CDR3 sequences, of which around 82% were seen once. Together, the top ten hold roughly 42% of the sample. Flow cytometry had shown CD8+CD57+ cell expansion in the patients selected for sequencing. Sequencing used sorted CD4+, CD8+, or CD8+CD57+ T cells (not recorded which) from PBMCs. The receptor set was obtained from a human donor with aplastic anemia.

On this clonotype itself: Lacking the conserved final phenylalanine or tryptophan, this CDR3 likely reflects a read error. The limits of the CDR3 on the DNA are not certain, so only TCRdb's listed CDR3 is given. The V call is TRBV2, the J call TRBJ2-1; the tabulated D call, TRBD1, remains unverified against the DNA. Germline V gene data show CDR1 as SNHLY and CDR2 as FYNNEI. The CDR3 length equals 15 residues, ends included. The CDR3 spells CASGDGGTDTQEFCP.

This chain joins TRBV11-3 and TRBJ1-1; unclear D gene. In germline, CDR1 is SGHNT, CDR2 YENEEA. Deletions cut 3 bases from V and 1 base from J, with 12 bases between. This CDR3 is built from 15 residues. CDR3 residues: CASSFSLTRNTEAFF. In nucleotides, the CDR3 is TGTGCCAGCAGCTTTAGTCTGACGAGGAACACTGAAGCTTTCTTT.

In this sample, this clonotype turned up once. This chain connects TRBV7-3 to TRBJ1-1, with D unclear. Trimming removed 5 bases at V and 3 bases at J, with 10 bases between. Germline-derived CDR1 and CDR2 are SGHTA and FQGTGA. The CDR3 is made up of 13 amino acids. CDR3 nucleotide sequence: TGTGCCAGCAGCGTTGACCTAGACACTGAAGCTTTCTTT. Encoded protein: CASSVDLDTEAFF.

Concerning this clonotype: The missing conserved phenylalanine or tryptophan at the end of this CDR3 makes a read error likely. The DNA is omitted, as the CDR3 cannot be located on it reliably, and the CDR3 follows TCRdb's listing. CDR3 loop: CASSDDSAAYNSL. The gene calls are TRBV9 and TRBJ2-3; TRBD1, as called in the table, went unchecked against the DNA. The CDR3 length equals 13 residues, ends included. The germline CDR1 and CDR2 sequences are SGDLS and YYNGEE.

The chain employs TRBV6-5 and TRBJ2-7; D remains unclear. Germline V gene sequence: CDR1 MNHEY, CDR2 SVGAGI. The CDR3 is made up of 17 amino acids. Trimming removed 6 bases from V and 3 bases from J, with 24 bases in between. This CDR3 is CASSLVIGSVMNYEQYF. CDR3 in DNA: TGTGCCAGCAGCTTAGTAATTGGATCGGTAATGAACTACGAGCAGTACTTC.

The rearrangement links TRBV7-2 to TRBJ1-6; D perhaps matches TRBD1 (6 bases). Trimming took off 5 bases at V and 15 bases at J, with 20 bases between the two ends. Looked up from germline, CDR1 is SGHTA and CDR2 is FQGNSA. This CDR3 is built from 14 residues. This CDR3 is CASSAQGDNSHLHF. DNA for the CDR3: TGTGCCAGCAGCGCACAGGGTGATAATTCCCACCTCCACTTT.

This clonotype has more than one count but fewer than ten. V usage is TRBV11-1 and J usage is TRBJ2-7; D call uncertain. Trimming took 4 bases from V and 11 from J, leaving 15 bases between them. The germline V gene encodes CDR1 SGHAT and CDR2 FQDESV (reference sequence). The CDR3 length is 12 residues. The DNA for the CDR3 is TGTGCCAGCAGCTCTGTAGTGACGGTCGAGTACGTC. This translates into CASSSVVTVEYV.

A word on this clonotype: A junction end diverges from the germline sequence, so it may reflect a read error. The V gene is TRBV7-8, the J gene TRBJ1-1; D is unresolved. Germline V gene sequence: CDR1 SGHVS, CDR2 FQNEAQ. The CDR3 is 15 amino acids. The CDR3 DNA sequence: TGTGCCAGCAGCTCAACGGGAAATATGAACACGGAAGCTTTCTTT. Amino acids: CASSSTGNMNTEAFF.

J is TRBJ2-5 and V is TRBV10-3; D may be TRBD2 (5 bases). CDR1 ENHRY and CDR2 SYGVKD come from the germline V gene. This CDR3 is built from 14 residues. V lost 2 bases and J 3 bases, leaving 10 bases between the germline ends. Written as DNA, the CDR3 is TGTGCCATCAGTGAGCTCGGGGTTGAAGAGACCCAGTACTTC. Protein product: CAISELGVEETQYF.

This clonotype was seen only a few times. V and J are TRBV12-3 or TRBV12-4 and TRBJ2-2; D is unclear. The CDR3 totals 11 residues. The V and J ends lost 7 bases and 7 bases respectively, with 7 bases between them. The CDR3 nucleotides read TGTGCCAGCACGATAGGCGGGGAGCTGTTTTTT. It specifies CASTIGGELFF.

Remarks on this clonotype: An end of the junction differs from the germline gene, which may be a read error. This rearrangement joins TRBV19 to TRBJ2-7; 11 nucleotides agree with TRBD2. This CDR3 is built from 18 residues. CDR1 is LNHDA, CDR2 SQIVND, per germline (reference sequence). The CDR3 region is CASSIATSGDLSSYEQDF. The CDR3 DNA sequence: TGTGCCAGTAGTATCGCGACTAGCGGGGACTTAAGCTCCTACGAGCAGGACTTC.